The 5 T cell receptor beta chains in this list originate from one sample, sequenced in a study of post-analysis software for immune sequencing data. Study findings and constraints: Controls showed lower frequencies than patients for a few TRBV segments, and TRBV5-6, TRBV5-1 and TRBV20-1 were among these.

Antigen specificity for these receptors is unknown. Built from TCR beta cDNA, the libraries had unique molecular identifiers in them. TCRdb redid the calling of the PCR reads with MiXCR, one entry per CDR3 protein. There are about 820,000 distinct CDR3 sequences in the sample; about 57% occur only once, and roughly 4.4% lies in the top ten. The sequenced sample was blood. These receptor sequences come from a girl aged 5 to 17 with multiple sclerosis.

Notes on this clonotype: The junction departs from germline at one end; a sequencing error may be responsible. The CDR3 region is CASSHGDLLEGEKRFF. DNA for the CDR3: TGCGCCAGCAGCCATGGGGACCTCCTTGAGGGGGAAAAACGGTTTTTT. The chain uses TRBV5-1 and TRBJ1-4, with D perhaps TRBD1 (6 bases). Looked up from germline, CDR1 is SGHRS and CDR2 is YFSETQ. This CDR3 comprises 16 residues.

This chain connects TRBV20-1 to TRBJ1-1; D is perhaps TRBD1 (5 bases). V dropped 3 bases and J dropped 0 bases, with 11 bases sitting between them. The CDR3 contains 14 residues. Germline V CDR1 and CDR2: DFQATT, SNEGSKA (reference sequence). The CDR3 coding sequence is TGCAGTGCTAGCCGACAGATCATGAACACTGAAGCTTTCTTT. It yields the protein CSASRQIMNTEAFF.

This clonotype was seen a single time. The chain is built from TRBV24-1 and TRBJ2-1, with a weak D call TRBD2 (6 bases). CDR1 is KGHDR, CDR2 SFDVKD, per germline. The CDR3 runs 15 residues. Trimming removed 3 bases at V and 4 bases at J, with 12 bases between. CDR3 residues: CATSDRGSGYNEQFF. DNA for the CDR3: TGTGCCACCAGTGATCGGGGCAGCGGGTACAATGAGCAGTTCTTC.

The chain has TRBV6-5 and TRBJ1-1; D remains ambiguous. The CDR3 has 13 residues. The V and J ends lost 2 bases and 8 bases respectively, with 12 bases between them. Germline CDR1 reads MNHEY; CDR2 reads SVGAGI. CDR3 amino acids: CASSYGLGAEAFF. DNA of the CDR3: TGTGCCAGCAGTTACGGGCTCGGCGCGGAAGCTTTCTTT.

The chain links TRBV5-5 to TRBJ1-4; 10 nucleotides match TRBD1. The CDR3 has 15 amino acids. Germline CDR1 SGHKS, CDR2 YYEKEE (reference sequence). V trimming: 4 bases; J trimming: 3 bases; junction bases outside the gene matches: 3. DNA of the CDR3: TGTGCCAGCAGCGCAGGACAGGGGGCTAATGAAAAACTGTTTTTT. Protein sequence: CASSAGQGANEKLFF.